The sequence of this TCR beta chain was determined in a study of blood T cell repertoires in COVID-19. About this clone itself: Other DNA sequences within the sample encode an identical CDR3.

Method: immunoSEQ multiplex PCR; TCRdb's copy keeps in-frame clones and lacks some. In the table there are roughly 230,000 clones, 83% of which are singletons. The CDR3 contains 14 residues. V lost 4 bases to trimming and J lost 2 bases; unmatched junction nucleotides: 3. The germline V gene has CDR1 SGHRS and CDR2 YFSETQ. This sequence was found in a human donor in a cohort sampled during active COVID-19. V gene TRBV5-1 combines with J gene TRBJ1-5; 7 positions match TRBD1. The material sequenced was peripheral blood. CDR3 sequence: CASSLTGGNQPQHF. The CDR3, as DNA: TGCGCCAGCAGCCTTACAGGGGGCAATCAGCCCCAGCATTTT.